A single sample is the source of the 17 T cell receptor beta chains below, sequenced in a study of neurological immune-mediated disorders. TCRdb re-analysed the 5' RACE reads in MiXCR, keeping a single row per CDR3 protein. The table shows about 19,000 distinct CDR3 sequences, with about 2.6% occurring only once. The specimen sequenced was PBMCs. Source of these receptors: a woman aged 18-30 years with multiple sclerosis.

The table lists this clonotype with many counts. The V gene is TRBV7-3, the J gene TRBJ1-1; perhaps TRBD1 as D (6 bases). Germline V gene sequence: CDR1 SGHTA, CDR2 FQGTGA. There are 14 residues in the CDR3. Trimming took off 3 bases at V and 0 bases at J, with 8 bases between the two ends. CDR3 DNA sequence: TGTGCCAGCAGCTTGACAGGAGTGAACACTGAAGCTTTCTTT. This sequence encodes CASSLTGVNTEAFF.

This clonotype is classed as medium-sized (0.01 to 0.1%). The CDR3 nucleotides read TGTGCCATCAGCCAGAACAGCGGATCCAGCTCTGGGGCCAACGTCCTGACTTTC. Amino acids: CAISQNSGSSSGANVLTF. The rearrangement joins TRBV10-3 to TRBJ2-6, with D possibly matching TRBD2 (5 bases). Trimming pared 6 bases from V and 0 bases from J, leaving 18 bases between. Germline V CDR1 and CDR2: ENHRY, SYGVKD. The CDR3 extends over 18 amino acids.

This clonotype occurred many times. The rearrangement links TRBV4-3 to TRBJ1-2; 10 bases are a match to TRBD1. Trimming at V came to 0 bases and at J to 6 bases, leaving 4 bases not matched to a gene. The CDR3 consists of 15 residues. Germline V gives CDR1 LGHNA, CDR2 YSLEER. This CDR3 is CASSQDRTGGHGYTF. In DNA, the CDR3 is TGCGCCAGCAGCCAAGATAGGACAGGGGGACATGGCTACACCTTC.

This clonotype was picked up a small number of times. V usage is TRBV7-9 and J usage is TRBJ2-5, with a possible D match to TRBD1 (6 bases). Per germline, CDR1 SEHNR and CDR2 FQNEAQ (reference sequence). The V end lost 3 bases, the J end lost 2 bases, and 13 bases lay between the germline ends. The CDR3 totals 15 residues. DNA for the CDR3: TGTGCCAGCAGCTTGCGAGATGGACAGCAAGAGACCCAGTACTTC. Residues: CASSLRDGQQETQYF.

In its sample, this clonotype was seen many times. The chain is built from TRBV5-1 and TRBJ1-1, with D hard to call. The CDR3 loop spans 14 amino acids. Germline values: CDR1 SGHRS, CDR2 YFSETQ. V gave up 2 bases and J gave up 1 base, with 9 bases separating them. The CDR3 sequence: CASSFGSGNTEAFF. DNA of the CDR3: TGCGCCAGCAGCTTCGGCAGCGGGAACACTGAAGCTTTCTTT.

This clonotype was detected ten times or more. CDR3 nucleotide sequence: TGCAGTGCTAGAGAGAGGGTTAGACAAGAGACCCAGTACTTC. Translating gives CSARERVRQETQYF. This chain joins TRBV20-1 and TRBJ2-5; D possibly corresponds to TRBD2 (5 bases). V was cut by 0 bases and J by 2 bases, with 10 bases left in between. The CDR3 consists of 14 residues. Germline V gives CDR1 DFQATT, CDR2 SNEGSKA (reference sequence).

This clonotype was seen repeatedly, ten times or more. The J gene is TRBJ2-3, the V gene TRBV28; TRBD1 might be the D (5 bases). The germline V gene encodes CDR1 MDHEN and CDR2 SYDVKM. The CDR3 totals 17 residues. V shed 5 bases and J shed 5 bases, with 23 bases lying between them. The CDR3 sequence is CASSPLTAGRQQDTQYF. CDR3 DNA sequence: TGTGCCAGCAGTCCCTTGACAGCAGGACGACAGCAAGATACGCAGTATTTT.

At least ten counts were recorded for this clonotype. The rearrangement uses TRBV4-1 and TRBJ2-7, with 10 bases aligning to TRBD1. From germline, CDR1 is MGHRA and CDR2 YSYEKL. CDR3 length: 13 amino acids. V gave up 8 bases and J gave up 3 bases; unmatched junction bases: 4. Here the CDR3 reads CASARDRGYEQYF. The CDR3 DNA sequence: TGCGCCAGCGCCCGGGACAGGGGCTACGAGCAGTACTTC.

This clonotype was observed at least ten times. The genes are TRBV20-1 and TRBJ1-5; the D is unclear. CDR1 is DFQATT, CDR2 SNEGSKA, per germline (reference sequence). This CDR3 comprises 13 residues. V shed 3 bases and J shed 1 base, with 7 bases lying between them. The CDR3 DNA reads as TGCAGTGCTAGTGAAGGGAGCAATCAGCCCCAGCATTTT. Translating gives CSASEGSNQPQHF.

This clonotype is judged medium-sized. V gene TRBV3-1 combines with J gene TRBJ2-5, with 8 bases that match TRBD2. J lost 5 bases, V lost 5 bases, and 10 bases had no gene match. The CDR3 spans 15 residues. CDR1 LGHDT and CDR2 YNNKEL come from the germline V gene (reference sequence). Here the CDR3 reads CASSNLLADRETQYF. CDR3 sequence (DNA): TGTGCCAGCAGCAACTTACTAGCGGACCGGGAGACCCAGTACTTC.

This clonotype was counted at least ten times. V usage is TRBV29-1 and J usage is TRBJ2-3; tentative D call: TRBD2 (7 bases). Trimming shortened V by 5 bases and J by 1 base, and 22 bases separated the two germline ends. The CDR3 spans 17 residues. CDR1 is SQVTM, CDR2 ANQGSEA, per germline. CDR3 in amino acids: CSVQPALGGAGTDTQYF. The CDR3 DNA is TGCAGCGTTCAACCTGCCCTAGGGGGGGCTGGCACAGATACGCAGTATTTT.

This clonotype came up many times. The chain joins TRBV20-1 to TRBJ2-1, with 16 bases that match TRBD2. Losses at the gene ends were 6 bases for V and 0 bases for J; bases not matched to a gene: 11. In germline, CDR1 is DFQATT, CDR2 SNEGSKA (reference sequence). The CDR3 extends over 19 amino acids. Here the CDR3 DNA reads TGCAGTGCGACCCATCCGGGACTAGCGGGAGGGAGCTCCTACAATGAGCAGTTCTTC. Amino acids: CSATHPGLAGGSSYNEQFF.

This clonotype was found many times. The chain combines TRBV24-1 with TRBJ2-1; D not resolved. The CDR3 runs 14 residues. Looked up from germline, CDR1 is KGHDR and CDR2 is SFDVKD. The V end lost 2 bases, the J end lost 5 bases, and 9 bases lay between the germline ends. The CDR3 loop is CATSDYLSHNEQFF. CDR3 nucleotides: TGTGCCACCAGTGATTATTTAAGCCACAATGAGCAGTTCTTC.

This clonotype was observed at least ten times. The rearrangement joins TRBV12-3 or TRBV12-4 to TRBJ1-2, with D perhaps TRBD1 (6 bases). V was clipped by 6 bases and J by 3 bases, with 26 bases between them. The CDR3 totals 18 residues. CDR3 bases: TGTGCCAGCAGCCGACGACCCCGGGGGGGCACGGGGCACTATGGCTACACCTTC. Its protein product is CASSRRPRGGTGHYGYTF.

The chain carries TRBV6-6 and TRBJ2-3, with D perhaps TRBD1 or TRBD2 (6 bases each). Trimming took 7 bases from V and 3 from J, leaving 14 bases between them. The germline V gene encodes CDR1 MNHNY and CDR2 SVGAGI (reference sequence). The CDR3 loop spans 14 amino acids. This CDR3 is CASKAGAGTDTQYF. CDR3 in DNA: TGTGCCAGCAAAGCAGGGGCGGGGACAGATACGCAGTATTTT.

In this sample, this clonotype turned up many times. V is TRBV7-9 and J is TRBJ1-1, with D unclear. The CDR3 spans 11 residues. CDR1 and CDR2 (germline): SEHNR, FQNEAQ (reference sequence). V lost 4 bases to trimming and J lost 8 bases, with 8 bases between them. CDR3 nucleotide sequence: TGTGCCAGCAGCTCGGCTCGGGAAGCTTTCTTT. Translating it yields CASSSAREAFF.

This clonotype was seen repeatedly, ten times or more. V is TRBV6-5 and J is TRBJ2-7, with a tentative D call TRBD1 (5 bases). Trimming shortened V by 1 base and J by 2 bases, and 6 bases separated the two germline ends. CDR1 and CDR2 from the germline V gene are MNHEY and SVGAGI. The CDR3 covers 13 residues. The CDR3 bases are TGTGCCAGCAGTTACTTGGACACCTACGAGCAGTACTTC. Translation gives CASSYLDTYEQYF.